The clone carrying this TCR beta chain was found a few times. This record comes from a study of shared clonotypes between healthy human individuals. V was pared by 4 bases and J by 6 bases, with 2 bases of the junction left unmatched. The CDR3 is 13 amino acids. Germline V gene data show CDR1 as KGHSH and CDR2 as LQKENI. Clones were read by immunoSEQ multiplex PCR, and TCRdb kept only the in-frame ones, dropping some. The profile shows some 2.1 million clones, around 95% of them singletons. The chain carries TRBV18 and TRBJ1-2, with 10 bases matching TRBD1. This sequence was found in a man aged 18-30 years in good health. Input material: naive CD4+ T cells sorted from blood. Subset indicated: CD45RA+ positively selected. The CDR3 DNA follows: TGTGCCAGCTCACAGGGACAGGGGAATGGCTACACCTTC. Residues: CASSQGQGNGYTF.